Described below is a single TCR beta chain sequence and its context. The antigen is not known. This specimen comes from a study of OX40 agonist ivuxolimab in advanced cancers. Study overall: With a range of roughly 23 to 85, age averaged 60 years, and around 80% were male. Eligibility admitted prior anti-PD-1, anti-PD-L1 or anti-CTLA-4 therapy; 40% had some. Study-level findings and limits: Clonal expansion was seen in CD4+ and CD8+ blood T cells by week 6 at 0.1 to 3.0 mg/kg.

Produced via immunoSEQ multiplex PCR; TCRdb's table is partial and in-frame only. The table shows fewer than 20,000 clones, with 60% to 85% occurring only once. Trimming stripped 1 base from V and 2 bases from J, with 18 bases between. The CDR3 spans 18 residues. Germline CDR1 reads SGHTA; CDR2 reads FQGNSA. The chain is built from TRBV7-2 and TRBJ2-1; D is tentatively TRBD1 or TRBD2 (6 bases each). The source is an adult with an advanced solid tumor such as melanoma, head and neck, liver or kidney cancer. This sample comprised CD4+ or CD8+ T cells sorted from blood, obtained in a trial of the OX40 agonist ivuxolimab. Here the CDR3 reads CASSLDLEGGTPYNEQFF. The CDR3, as DNA: TGTGCCAGCAGCTTAGACCTTGAGGGGGGTACCCCCTACAATGAGCAGTTCTTC.